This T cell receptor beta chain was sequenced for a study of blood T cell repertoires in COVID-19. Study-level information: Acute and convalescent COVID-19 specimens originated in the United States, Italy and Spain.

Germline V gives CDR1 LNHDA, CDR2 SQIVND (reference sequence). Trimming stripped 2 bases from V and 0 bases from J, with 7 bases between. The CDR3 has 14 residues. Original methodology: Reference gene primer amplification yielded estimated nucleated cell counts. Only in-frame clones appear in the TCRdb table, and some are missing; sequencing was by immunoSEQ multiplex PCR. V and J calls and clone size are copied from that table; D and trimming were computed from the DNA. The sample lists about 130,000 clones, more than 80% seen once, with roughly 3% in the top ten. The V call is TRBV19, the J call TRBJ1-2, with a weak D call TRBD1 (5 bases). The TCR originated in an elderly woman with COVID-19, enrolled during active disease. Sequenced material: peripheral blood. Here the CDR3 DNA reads TGTGCCAGTAGTATAACAGGAGCTAACTATGGCTACACCTTC. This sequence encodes CASSITGANYGYTF.